The TCR beta chain under discussion was sequenced for a study of T-cell reconstitution after alpha-beta-depleted transplantation in children. Broader study findings: T-cell counts and diversity were attributed mostly to newly produced T cells one year after transplant. Several hundred expanded graft clones reportedly gave rise to the alpha-beta T cells present about two months after transplant. The study traced high day-60 TCRbeta diversity in some patients to surviving recipient T cells and thymic progenitors.

Molecular barcoding with unique molecular identifiers was used for the TCRbeta library. TCRdb independently ran MiXCR on the PCR reads; one entry per CDR3 protein. The data hold a few hundred thousand distinct CDR3 sequences, with about 7% observed a single time. As for this clonotype: As yet, its antigen is unknown.

CDR3 length: 11 residues. Germline V lookup: CDR1 SNHLY, CDR2 FYNNEI. Trimming left V 8 bases short and J 3 bases short, with 8 bases between. The TCR was taken from a boy aged 2 to 10 with acute lymphoblastic leukemia, due to receive a stem cell transplant. This chain links TRBV2 with TRBJ2-7, with no clear D. This specimen was PBMCs, taken before TCRalphabeta/CD19-depleted stem cell transplant. CDR3 nucleotides: TGTGCCAGCGTCCTTAGCTACGAGCAGTACTTC. Amino acids: CASVLSYEQYF.